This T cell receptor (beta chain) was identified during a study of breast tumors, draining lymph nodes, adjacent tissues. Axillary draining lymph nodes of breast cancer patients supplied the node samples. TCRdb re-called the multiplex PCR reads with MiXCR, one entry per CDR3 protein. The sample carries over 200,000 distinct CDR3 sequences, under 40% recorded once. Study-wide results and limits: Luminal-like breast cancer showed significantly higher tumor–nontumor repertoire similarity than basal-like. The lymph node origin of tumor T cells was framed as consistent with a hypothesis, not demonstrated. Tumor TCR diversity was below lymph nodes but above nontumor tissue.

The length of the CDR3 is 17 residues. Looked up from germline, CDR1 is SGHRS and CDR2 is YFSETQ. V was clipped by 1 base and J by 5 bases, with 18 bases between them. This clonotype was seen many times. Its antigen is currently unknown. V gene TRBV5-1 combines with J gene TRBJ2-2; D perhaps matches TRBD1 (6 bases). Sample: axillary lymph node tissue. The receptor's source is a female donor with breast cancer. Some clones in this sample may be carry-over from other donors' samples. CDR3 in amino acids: CASSLTQNLQGTGELFF. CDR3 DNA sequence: TGCGCCAGCAGCTTGACCCAGAACCTACAGGGAACCGGGGAGCTGTTTTTT.